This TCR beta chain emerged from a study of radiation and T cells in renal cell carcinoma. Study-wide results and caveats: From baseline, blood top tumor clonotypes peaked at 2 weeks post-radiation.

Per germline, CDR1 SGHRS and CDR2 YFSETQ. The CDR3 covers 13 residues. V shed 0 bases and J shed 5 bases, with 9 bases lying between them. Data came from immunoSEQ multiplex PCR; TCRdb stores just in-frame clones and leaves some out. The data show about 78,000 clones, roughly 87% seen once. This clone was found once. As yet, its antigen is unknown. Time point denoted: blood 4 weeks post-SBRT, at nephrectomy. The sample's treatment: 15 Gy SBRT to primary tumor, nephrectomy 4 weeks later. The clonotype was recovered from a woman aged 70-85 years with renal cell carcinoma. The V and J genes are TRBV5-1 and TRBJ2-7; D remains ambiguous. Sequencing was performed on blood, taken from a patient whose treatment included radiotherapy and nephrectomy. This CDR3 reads CASSLVGADEQYF. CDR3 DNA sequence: TGCGCCAGCAGCTTGGTGGGCGCGGACGAGCAGTACTTC.